This entry features one T cell receptor (beta chain) sequence. Method: immunoSEQ multiplex PCR; TCRdb's copy keeps in-frame clones and lacks some. The data hold about 260,000 clones, with about 86% observed a single time. The data belong to a study of blood T cell repertoires in COVID-19. Study background: PBMCs, B-cell-depleted T cells, or T cells were the source of the cDNA or gDNA that made up the material.

The germline V gene has CDR1 SGHNT and CDR2 YYREEE (reference sequence). The CDR3 is made up of 14 amino acids. J was trimmed by 4 bases and V by 2 bases; bases with no gene match: 5. The sequencing sample was made of peripheral blood. This sequence joins TRBV5-4 and TRBJ2-7, with 8 bases that match TRBD1. This receptor was identified in a man aged 25 to 40 with active or convalescent COVID-19. In nucleotides, the CDR3 is TGTGCCAGCAGCTTTGGGACAGGCAGTTACGAGCAGTACTTC. Amino acid sequence: CASSFGTGSYEQYF.